What follows are 24 T cell receptor beta chains derived from one specimen sequenced in a study of blood T cells in healthy people across ages. A J-beta primer mix and a sample-barcoded 5' primer were used in a second PCR of about 6 to 12 cycles. From the 5' RACE reads, TCRdb called clonotypes with MiXCR, one entry per CDR3 protein. The sample yields about 1.7 million distinct CDR3 sequences, over 25% seen once. The sample consisted of blood. The source is a woman between 25 and 40 years old in good health.

As for this clonotype: An end of the junction differs from the germline gene, which may be a read error. This chain links TRBV20-1 with TRBJ2-4; 9 bases match TRBD1. The CDR3 spans 15 residues. Germline CDR1 and CDR2: DFQATT and SNEGSKA (reference sequence). In DNA, the CDR3 is TGCAGTACTAGCCAAAAGGGACAGGGTCGGGGTGAGCAGTACTTC. Residues: CSTSQKGQGRGEQYF.

The rearrangement joins TRBV18 to TRBJ2-7; tentatively, D is TRBD2 (6 bases). V was cut by 2 bases and J by 0 bases, with 8 bases left in between. CDR1 and CDR2 from the germline V gene are KGHSH and LQKENI. The CDR3 is made up of 14 amino acids. CDR3 nucleotide sequence: TGTGCCAGCTCACCAGGGAGGAACTCCTACGAGCAGTACTTC. Translated: CASSPGRNSYEQYF.

The rearrangement joins TRBV9 to TRBJ2-5, with D possibly TRBD1 on 6 matching bases. V was cut by 0 bases and J by 6 bases, with 12 bases left in between. The CDR3 sequence is 14 residues long. CDR1 and CDR2 (germline): SGDLS, YYNGEE. DNA for the CDR3: TGTGCCAGCAGCGTAGGAGTCGGGACAAAGACCCAGTACTTC. Translating it yields CASSVGVGTKTQYF.

The CDR3 sequence: CASKEKRGSFYEQYF. Here the CDR3 DNA reads TGTGCCAGCAAAGAAAAGCGGGGGAGCTTCTACGAGCAGTACTTC. The chain is built from TRBV27 and TRBJ2-7; 8 bases line up with TRBD2. This CDR3 is 15 amino acids long. V trimming: 7 bases; J trimming: 3 bases; junction bases outside the gene matches: 11. CDR1 MNHEY and CDR2 SMNVEV come from the germline V gene (reference sequence).

The chain uses TRBV10-1 and TRBJ2-3; perhaps D is TRBD1 or TRBD2 (6 bases each). This CDR3 has 16 residues. Trimming cost V 6 bases and J 0 bases, with 16 bases left between them. Per the germline V gene, CDR1 is WNHNN and CDR2 is SYGVQD (reference sequence). The CDR3: CASSLGGHSSTDTQYF. CDR3 nucleotides: TGCGCCAGCAGCCTGGGGGGACATTCAAGCACAGATACGCAGTATTTT.

J is TRBJ1-6 and V is TRBV5-1; D gene ambiguous. The germline V gene encodes CDR1 SGHRS and CDR2 YFSETQ. Trimming shortened V by 7 bases and J by 4 bases, and 9 bases separated the two germline ends. The CDR3 length is 13 residues. CDR3 in DNA: TGCGCCAGCCGAGATACTTATAATTCACCCCTCCACTTT. It translates to CASRDTYNSPLHF.

This sequence joins TRBV7-6 and TRBJ2-4; 8 bases agree with TRBD2. Per germline, CDR1 SGHVS and CDR2 FNYEAQ. The junction had 16 bases not matched to a gene; V was cut back by 2 bases and J by 13 bases. This CDR3 is built from 16 residues. As DNA, the CDR3 is TGTGCCAGCAGCTTAACTTCAACTAGCGGAGACAATGAGCAGTACTTC. Protein: CASSLTSTSGDNEQYF.

The J gene is TRBJ2-7, the V gene TRBV29-1; 7 nucleotides match TRBD2. The CDR3 has 17 residues. Losses at the gene ends were 4 bases for V and 5 bases for J; bases not matched to a gene: 20. Germline loops: CDR1 SQVTM, CDR2 ANQGSEA. CDR3 in amino acids: CSVGGTANSGTTDEQYF. The CDR3 DNA reads TGCAGCGTTGGGGGGACGGCAAACTCCGGGACTACTGACGAGCAGTACTTC.

V usage is TRBV2 and J usage is TRBJ1-2; 9 bases are shared with TRBD1. Per germline, CDR1 SNHLY and CDR2 FYNNEI. The CDR3 has 15 residues. Trimming cost V 1 base and J 8 bases; bases outside gene matches: 8. CDR3 protein: CASSEVGTGTKGYTF. The CDR3 nucleotides read TGTGCCAGCAGTGAAGTAGGGACAGGGACAAAAGGCTACACCTTC.

In the case of this clonotype: A much larger clone is a single base away; this may be a read error. The rearrangement links TRBV7-9 to TRBJ2-5; D is undetermined. Near its end, the DNA agrees better with TRBJ2-1, so the J call may be wrong. The germline V gene has CDR1 SEHNR and CDR2 FQNEAQ (reference sequence). This CDR3 is 13 amino acids long. In DNA form, the CDR3 reads TGTGCCAGCAGACCAGGAGAGCAAGAGACCCAGTTCTTC. Its protein is CASRPGEQETQFF.

The chain joins TRBV5-1 to TRBJ2-1; the D gene is possibly TRBD2 (6 bases). The CDR3 is 17 residues long. Germline V CDR1 and CDR2: SGHRS, YFSETQ. V lost 1 base and J lost 2, with 16 bases in between. CDR3 sequence (DNA): TGCGCCAGCAGCTTGAACCCGACTTCGGGGGCCTACAATGAGCAGTTCTTC. Protein: CASSLNPTSGAYNEQFF.

This clonotype was found a few times. The chain uses TRBV2 and TRBJ1-2; D not resolved. Germline assignment: CDR1 SNHLY and CDR2 FYNNEI. The V end was cut by 7 bases, the J end by 4 bases, with 10 bases between. This CDR3 has 12 amino acids. The CDR3 sequence: CASNTRTYGYTF. CDR3 in DNA: TGTGCCAGCAATACCAGAACCTATGGCTACACCTTC.

This clonotype turned up a few times. The rearrangement joins TRBV7-2 to TRBJ2-5, with TRBD2 matching 11 bases. The CDR3 runs to 14 residues. J lost 5 bases, V lost 7 bases, and 6 bases had no gene match. CDR1 SGHTA and CDR2 FQGNSA come from the germline V gene. This CDR3 is CASNRSGRGETQYF. The DNA for the CDR3 is TGTGCCAGCAACCGTAGCGGGAGGGGGGAGACCCAGTACTTC.

The table lists this clonotype with a few counts. The chain employs TRBV27 and TRBJ2-1, with 7 positions matching TRBD1. Per germline, CDR1 MNHEY and CDR2 SMNVEV (reference sequence). Trimming at V came to 5 bases and at J to 4 bases, leaving 14 bases not matched to a gene. The CDR3 consists of 17 residues. The DNA for the CDR3 is TGTGCCAGCAGTACTACTACAGGGGTTGGCGTTTACAATGAGCAGTTCTTC. This gives the protein CASSTTTGVGVYNEQFF.

In this sample, this clonotype turned up a few times. The chain combines TRBV3-1 with TRBJ2-1; D gene ambiguous. V shed 2 bases and J shed 8 bases, with 10 bases lying between them. CDR3 size: 13 residues. CDR1 and CDR2 (germline): LGHDT, YNNKEL (reference sequence). Here the CDR3 reads CASSQHGPHEQFF. For the CDR3, the DNA is TGTGCCAGCAGCCAACACGGCCCCCATGAGCAGTTCTTC.

This clonotype has a count of ten or more. This rearrangement joins TRBV12-3 or TRBV12-4 to TRBJ2-3; no firm D call. This CDR3 spans 17 amino acids. Trimming pared 1 base from V and 2 bases from J, leaving 16 bases between. For the CDR3, the DNA is TGTGCCAGCAGTTTAGAGCGTCGCAGAGATCCCACAGATACGCAGTATTTT. This translates into CASSLERRRDPTDTQYF.

This clonotype was recorded at least ten times. CDR3 region: CASSRTGTEAFF. The CDR3 nucleotides read TGTGCCAGCAGTCGAACAGGGACTGAAGCTTTCTTT. The chain uses TRBV12-3 or TRBV12-4 and TRBJ1-1; TRBD1 might be the D (6 bases). This CDR3 has 12 residues. Trimming removed 5 bases from V and 5 bases from J, with 9 bases in between.

A word on this clonotype: Relative to the germline gene, one junction end is altered; a read error may explain this. The V gene is TRBV3-1, the J gene TRBJ2-7; D is uncertain. The CDR3 loop spans 13 amino acids. From germline, CDR1 is LGHDT and CDR2 YNNKEL (reference sequence). The CDR3 here is CASSHTSSYERYF. CDR3 in DNA: TGTGCCAGCAGCCATACAAGCTCCTACGAGCGGTACTTC.

V usage is TRBV2 and J usage is TRBJ2-5; D assignment may be TRBD1 or TRBD2 (5 bases each). The end of the DNA fits TRBJ2-7 better, so the J call may be wrong. Germline-derived CDR1 and CDR2 are SNHLY and FYNNEI. There are 15 residues in the CDR3. The CDR3 spells CASSEEGPGLYEQYF. The CDR3 DNA reads TGTGCCAGCAGTGAAGAGGGACCCGGGCTCTACGAGCAGTACTTC.

This clonotype was found many times. This chain uses TRBV6-2 or TRBV6-3 with TRBJ2-7; D ambiguous. CDR1 is MNHEY, CDR2 SVGEGT, per germline. The V end was cut by 4 bases, the J end by 2 bases, with 6 bases between. The CDR3 runs 12 residues. CDR3 protein: CASSSLTYEQYF. CDR3 bases: TGTGCCAGCAGTTCACTGACCTACGAGCAGTACTTC.

This clonotype appeared many times. The chain couples TRBV10-3 to TRBJ1-4; perhaps TRBD1 as D (6 bases). There are 16 residues in the CDR3. Trimming removed 2 bases at V and 2 bases at J, with 12 bases between. Germline-derived CDR1 and CDR2 are ENHRY and SYGVKD. The CDR3 sequence is CAISEGQSVTNEKLFF. DNA for the CDR3: TGTGCCATCAGTGAGGGACAGTCGGTGACTAATGAAAAACTGTTTTTT.

For this clonotype: The junction does not match germline at one end; this may be a read error. V is TRBV7-2 and J is TRBJ1-4; TRBD1 might be the D (5 bases). This CDR3 has 16 residues. Germline V gene sequence: CDR1 SGHTA, CDR2 FQGNSA. In DNA, the CDR3 is TGTGCCAACAGCTTAGCGCTGGGGGGTAGAGGTGAAAAACTGTTTTTT. The encoded protein is CANSLALGGRGEKLFF.

This clonotype was counted only a few times. J is TRBJ2-1 and V is TRBV15; 11 bases fit TRBD2. Unmatched junction bases numbered 17, after V lost 0 bases and J lost 7 bases. From germline, CDR1 is LNHNV and CDR2 YYDKDF (reference sequence). The CDR3 loop spans 20 amino acids. CDR3 protein: CATSRDLMLAGGGPGNEQFF. CDR3 coding DNA: TGTGCCACCAGCAGAGATTTGATGCTAGCGGGAGGAGGGCCAGGAAATGAGCAGTTCTTC. Supplemented by reference TRBV15 and TRBJ2-1, the full variable domain reads DAMVIQNPRYQVTQFGKPVTLSCSQTLNHNVMYWYQQKSSQAPKLLFHYYDKDFNNEADTPDNFQSRRPNTSFCFLDIRSPGLGDTAMYLCATSRDLMLAGGGPGNEQFFGPGTRLTVL.

The chain recombines TRBV18 with TRBJ2-5; 14 bases are a match to TRBD2. Unmatched junction bases numbered 5, after V lost 4 bases and J lost 4 bases. The CDR3 sequence is 16 residues long. Germline CDR1 is KGHSH and CDR2 is LQKENI. For the CDR3, the DNA is TGTGCCAGCTCACTGGGACTAGCGGGAGATGTAGAGACCCAGTACTTC. Translation: CASSLGLAGDVETQYF.